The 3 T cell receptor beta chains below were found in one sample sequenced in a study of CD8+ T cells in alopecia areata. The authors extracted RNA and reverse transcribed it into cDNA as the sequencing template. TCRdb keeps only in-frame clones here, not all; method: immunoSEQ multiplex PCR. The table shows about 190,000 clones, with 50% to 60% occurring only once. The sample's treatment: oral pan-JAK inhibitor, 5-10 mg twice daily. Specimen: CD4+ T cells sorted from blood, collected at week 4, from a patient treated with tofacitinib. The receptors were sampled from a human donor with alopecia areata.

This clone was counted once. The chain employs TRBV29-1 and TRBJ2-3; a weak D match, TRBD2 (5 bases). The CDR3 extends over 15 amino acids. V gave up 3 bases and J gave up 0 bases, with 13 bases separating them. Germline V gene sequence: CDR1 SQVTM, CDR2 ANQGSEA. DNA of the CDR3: TGCAGCGTTGACAAGGCGGGCCGTAGCACAGATACGCAGTATTTT. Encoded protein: CSVDKAGRSTDTQYF.

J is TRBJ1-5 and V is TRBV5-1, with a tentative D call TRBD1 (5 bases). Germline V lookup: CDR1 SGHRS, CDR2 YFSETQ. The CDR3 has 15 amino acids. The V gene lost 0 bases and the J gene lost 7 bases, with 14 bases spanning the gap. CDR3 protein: CASSLAGGQNQPQHF. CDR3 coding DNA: TGCGCCAGCAGCTTGGCAGGCGGACAAAACCAGCCCCAGCATTTT.

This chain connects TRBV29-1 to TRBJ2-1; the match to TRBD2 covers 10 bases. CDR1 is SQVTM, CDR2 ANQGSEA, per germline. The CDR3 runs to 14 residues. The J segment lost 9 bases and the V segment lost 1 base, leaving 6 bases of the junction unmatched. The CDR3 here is CSVEALAGEGEQFF. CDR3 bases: TGCAGCGTTGAAGCTCTAGCGGGAGAGGGTGAGCAGTTCTTC.